A single sample is the source of the 31 T cell receptor beta chains below, sequenced in a study of blood T cell repertoires in COVID-19. Produced via immunoSEQ multiplex PCR; TCRdb's table is partial and in-frame only. The table records 200,000 to 250,000 clones, approximately 82% of them present only once. Sequencing was carried out using peripheral blood. These receptor sequences come from an elderly woman with acute or convalescent COVID-19.

The genes are TRBV2 and TRBJ2-7, with a tentative D call TRBD1 (6 bases). V shed 5 bases and J shed 3 bases, with 17 bases lying between them. Germline V gene data show CDR1 as SNHLY and CDR2 as FYNNEI. The CDR3 is made up of 15 amino acids. The CDR3: CASSSDRMLLYEQYF. In DNA, the CDR3 is TGTGCCAGCAGTTCTGACAGGATGTTGCTCTACGAGCAGTACTTC.

The gene calls are TRBV18 and TRBJ1-2, with 7 bases identical to TRBD1. In germline, CDR1 is KGHSH, CDR2 LQKENI. This CDR3 is 14 amino acids long. With V trimmed by 3 bases and J by 4 bases, 5 bases remained unmatched. The CDR3 sequence is CASSPPGQIYGYTF. The CDR3 region has the DNA TGTGCCAGCTCACCTCCGGGACAGATCTATGGCTACACCTTC.

The rearrangement joins TRBV5-4 to TRBJ1-2; 10 bases fit TRBD1. The length of the CDR3 is 16 residues. Germline-derived CDR1 and CDR2 are SGHNT and YYREEE (reference sequence). V was clipped by 0 bases and J by 2 bases; unmatched bases: 4. DNA of the CDR3: TGTGCCAGCAGCTTGGATGGGACAGGGGTAAACTATGGCTACACCTTC. This encodes CASSLDGTGVNYGYTF.

V usage is TRBV6-1 and J usage is TRBJ1-5; D is uncertain. The CDR3 runs to 15 residues. Germline V gene sequence: CDR1 MNHNS, CDR2 SASEGT. The V end lost 0 bases, the J end lost 1 base, and 7 bases lay between the germline ends. The CDR3 region is CASSEATVSNQPQHF. CDR3 in DNA: TGTGCCAGCAGTGAAGCGACTGTGAGCAATCAGCCCCAGCATTTT.

The rearrangement links TRBV5-4 to TRBJ1-1, with TRBD1 identical over 10 bases. This CDR3 has 15 amino acids. Germline V lookup: CDR1 SGHNT, CDR2 YYREEE (reference sequence). With V trimmed by 4 bases and J by 5 bases, 8 bases remained unmatched. DNA of the CDR3: TGTGCCAGCAGCATAGACAGGGGGCCGGGGACTGAAGCTTTCTTT. Translation gives CASSIDRGPGTEAFF.

The rearrangement links TRBV19 to TRBJ2-1, with 10 bases identical to TRBD1. Germline assignment: CDR1 LNHDA and CDR2 SQIVND (reference sequence). The CDR3 sequence is 17 residues long. The V and J ends lost 3 bases and 7 bases, in that order; junction bases with no gene match: 12. The CDR3 sequence: CASSIRRRTGGYNEQFF. In nucleotides, the CDR3 is TGTGCCAGTAGTATTCGGCGGAGGACAGGGGGTTATAATGAGCAGTTCTTC. Full variable domain (missing parts from reference TRBV19 and TRBJ2-1): DGGITQSPKYLFRKEGQNVTLSCEQNLNHDAMYWYRQDPGQGLRLIYYSQIVNDFQKGDIAEGYSVSREKKESFPLTVTSAQKNPTAFYLCASSIRRRTGGYNEQFFGPGTRLTVL.

The chain recombines TRBV2 with TRBJ1-1; no definite D call. V was trimmed by 4 bases and J by 7 bases, leaving 10 bases between them. Germline lookup yields CDR1 SNHLY and CDR2 FYNNEI. The CDR3 sequence is 12 residues long. In DNA form, the CDR3 reads TGTGCCAGCAGTGTGGGCTTTGGTGAAGCTTTCTTT. It yields the protein CASSVGFGEAFF. Complete variable domain (other parts from reference TRBV2 and TRBJ1-1): EPEVTQTPSHQVTQMGQEVILRCVPISNHLYFYWYRQILGQKVEFLVSFYNNEISEKSEIFDDQFSVERPDGSNFTLKIRSTKLEDSAMYFCASSVGFGEAFFGQGTRLTVV.

The genes are TRBV13 and TRBJ1-2, with D perhaps TRBD1 (6 bases). Deletions cut 5 bases from V and 3 bases from J, with 16 bases between. Germline CDR1 reads PRHDT; CDR2 reads FYEKMQ (reference sequence). The CDR3 has 15 residues. The CDR3 is CASSLGPQGDYGYTF. The CDR3 nucleotides read TGTGCCAGCAGCCTGGGCCCACAGGGCGACTATGGCTACACCTTC.

CDR3 sequence reads: CASSPPALGSGYTF. Here the CDR3 DNA reads TGTGCCAGCAGCCCTCCCGCTCTGGGCTCTGGCTACACCTTC. The chain combines TRBV5-4 with TRBJ1-2; D unresolved. Deletions cut 4 bases from V and 7 bases from J, with 17 bases between. CDR3 length: 14 residues. Per the germline V gene, CDR1 is SGHNT and CDR2 is YYREEE (reference sequence).

This clone was picked up one time. CDR3 sequence: CASSEIGQGAFAEAFF. The CDR3 DNA reads as TGTGCCAGCAGTGAAATCGGACAGGGGGCATTCGCTGAAGCTTTCTTT. The rearrangement links TRBV2 to TRBJ1-1, with TRBD1 matching 11 bases. CDR3 length equals 16 residues. V gave up 2 bases and J gave up 6 bases; unmatched junction bases: 8. Per germline, CDR1 SNHLY and CDR2 FYNNEI. The whole variable domain, filled in from reference TRBV2 and TRBJ1-1, reads EPEVTQTPSHQVTQMGQEVILRCVPISNHLYFYWYRQILGQKVEFLVSFYNNEISEKSEIFDDQFSVERPDGSNFTLKIRSTKLEDSAMYFCASSEIGQGAFAEAFFGQGTRLTVV.

The rearrangement joins TRBV19 to TRBJ1-1; D is perhaps TRBD1 (6 bases). CDR1 is LNHDA, CDR2 SQIVND, per germline (reference sequence). Trimming pared 2 bases from V and 6 bases from J, leaving 16 bases between. This CDR3 comprises 15 residues. The CDR3 region is CASSIWESRGSEAFF. The DNA of the CDR3 is TGTGCCAGTAGTATATGGGAGAGTAGGGGGTCTGAAGCTTTCTTT.

The rearrangement uses TRBV19 and TRBJ2-3, with a tentative D call TRBD1 (5 bases). Trimming left V 1 base short and J 0 bases short, with 11 bases between. The germline V gene encodes CDR1 LNHDA and CDR2 SQIVND (reference sequence). The CDR3 has 16 residues. The CDR3 DNA is TGTGCCAGTAGTATAGCACAGGCCTCGAGCACAGATACGCAGTATTTT. This sequence encodes CASSIAQASSTDTQYF.

The chain joins TRBV11-1 to TRBJ1-1, with 7 bases lining up with TRBD1. From germline, CDR1 is SGHAT and CDR2 FQDESV (reference sequence). Trimming cost V 5 bases and J 1 base; bases outside gene matches: 7. The CDR3 covers 15 residues. CDR3: CASSILGQKNTEAFF. CDR3 DNA: TGTGCCAGCAGCATACTGGGACAGAAGAACACTGAAGCTTTCTTT. The full variable domain, rest sourced from reference TRBV11-1 and TRBJ1-1, is EAEVAQSPRYKITEKSQAVAFWCDPISGHATLYWYRQILGQGPELLVQFQDESVVDDSQLPKDRFSAERLKGVDSTLKIQPAELGDSAMYLCASSILGQKNTEAFFGQGTRLTVV.

V gene TRBV6-5 combines with J gene TRBJ1-5, with 8 nucleotides matching TRBD1. The CDR3 length is 15 residues. V gave up 8 bases and J gave up 4 bases; unmatched junction bases: 10. Germline CDR1 MNHEY, CDR2 SVGAGI. The CDR3 here is CASLATRQGNQPQHF. The DNA of the CDR3 is TGTGCCAGCTTAGCTACCAGACAGGGGAATCAGCCCCAGCATTTT.

A few counts support this clone. The chain has TRBV4-2 and TRBJ1-3, with D maybe TRBD1 (6 bases). CDR1 is LGHNA, CDR2 YNFKEQ, per germline. The CDR3 loop spans 16 amino acids. Trimming stripped 4 bases from V and 2 bases from J, with 15 bases between. Here the CDR3 DNA reads TGTGCCAGCAGCCTACAACAGGGAGTAGCTGGAAACACCATATATTTT. This sequence encodes CASSLQQGVAGNTIYF.

In its sample, this clone was seen once. This chain uses TRBV5-4 with TRBJ2-7; 8 bases fit TRBD1. The V and J ends lost 4 bases and 2 bases, in that order; junction bases with no gene match: 8. This CDR3 contains 15 residues. CDR1 is SGHNT, CDR2 YYREEE, per germline (reference sequence). This CDR3 is CASSPGQGRTYEQYF. The CDR3 bases are TGTGCCAGCAGCCCTGGACAGGGAAGAACCTACGAGCAGTACTTC.

The V gene is TRBV12-3 or TRBV12-4, the J gene TRBJ1-5, with D possibly matching TRBD1 (6 bases). The CDR3 has 13 residues. Trimming took 6 bases from V and 7 from J, leaving 13 bases between them. The CDR3 loop is CASREGEGQPQHF. CDR3 in DNA: TGTGCCAGCAGGGAGGGGGAGGGGCAGCCCCAGCATTTT.

The genes are TRBV19 and TRBJ2-2; maybe TRBD1 (6 bases). The CDR3 extends over 16 amino acids. The germline V and J ends were trimmed by 3 bases and 1 base, with 12 bases remaining between them. From germline, CDR1 is LNHDA and CDR2 SQIVND (reference sequence). The CDR3 sequence is CASSISGALNTGELFF. CDR3 bases: TGTGCCAGTAGTATTTCAGGGGCATTGAACACCGGGGAGCTGTTTTTT.

J is TRBJ1-1 and V is TRBV5-4; D call uncertain. Trimming took 5 bases from V and 5 from J, leaving 16 bases between them. This CDR3 contains 14 residues. Per the germline V gene, CDR1 is SGHNT and CDR2 is YYREEE (reference sequence). CDR3 in DNA: TGTGCCAGCAGGGACGATCCGGGGTTGACTGAAGCTTTCTTT. Its translation is CASRDDPGLTEAFF.

The gene calls are TRBV30 and TRBJ1-4; D call uncertain. The CDR3 length is 12 residues. Germline V gene sequence: CDR1 GTSNPN, CDR2 SVGIG (reference sequence). The V gene lost 4 bases and the J gene lost 8 bases, with 11 bases spanning the gap. Here the CDR3 reads CAWNVLEEKLFF. The CDR3 coding sequence is TGTGCCTGGAATGTACTCGAGGAAAAACTGTTTTTT.

The chain employs TRBV28 and TRBJ1-2; a weak D match, TRBD1 (6 bases). This CDR3 comprises 15 residues. The V gene lost 4 bases and the J gene lost 5 bases, with 17 bases spanning the gap. Looked up from germline, CDR1 is MDHEN and CDR2 is SYDVKM. In nucleotides, the CDR3 is TGTGCCAGCAGTTACCCCCCGGGACAAGAATATGGCTACACCTTC. It is translated as CASSYPPGQEYGYTF.

This chain joins TRBV11-3 and TRBJ2-2; weak D call: TRBD2 (5 bases). In germline, CDR1 is SGHNT, CDR2 YENEEA. The CDR3 consists of 16 residues. V lost 1 base, J lost 1 base, and 10 bases lay in between. The CDR3: CASSLGQTMNTGELFF. In nucleotides, the CDR3 is TGTGCCAGCAGCTTAGGGCAGACTATGAACACCGGGGAGCTGTTTTTT.

The rearrangement links TRBV9 to TRBJ1-6; D gene ambiguous. V was pared by 0 bases and J by 7 bases, with 11 bases between. The CDR3 runs 15 residues. Germline V gene sequence: CDR1 SGDLS, CDR2 YYNGEE. DNA of the CDR3: TGTGCCAGCAGCGTAGTAGCAGACGGGAATTCACCCCTCCACTTT. Translated: CASSVVADGNSPLHF.

V is TRBV28 and J is TRBJ2-6, with a tentative D call TRBD2 (5 bases). The CDR3 covers 15 residues. Germline-derived CDR1 and CDR2 are MDHEN and SYDVKM. V lost 6 bases to trimming and J lost 0 bases, with 9 bases between them. CDR3 residues: CASRPRGSGANVLTF. DNA for the CDR3: TGTGCCAGCAGGCCACGGGGCTCTGGGGCCAACGTCCTGACTTTC.

J is TRBJ1-2 and V is TRBV20-1, with 7 bases aligning to TRBD1. This CDR3 spans 11 amino acids. CDR1 DFQATT and CDR2 SNEGSKA come from the germline V gene (reference sequence). Germline trimming cut 5 bases from V and 10 bases from J; bases unmatched to any gene: 7. CDR3 nucleotide sequence: TGCAGTGCTCAGACAGGGACCGTCTACACCTTC. This sequence encodes CSAQTGTVYTF.

This sequence joins TRBV19 and TRBJ1-2; possibly TRBD1 for D (5 bases). Trimming removed 5 bases from V and 8 bases from J, with 18 bases in between. The CDR3 has 14 amino acids. Per germline, CDR1 LNHDA and CDR2 SQIVND (reference sequence). CDR3 coding DNA: TGTGCCAGTAGTCAAGGGGCAGGGTATGTCGGCTACACCTTC. Its protein is CASSQGAGYVGYTF.

The chain carries TRBV7-8 and TRBJ2-2; D gene unclear. Germline assignment: CDR1 SGHVS and CDR2 FQNEAQ. The CDR3 extends over 12 amino acids. V was shortened by 11 bases and J by 5 bases, with 12 bases between the two germline ends. The CDR3 DNA sequence: TGTGCCGACTCCTCGAGGACCGGGGAGCTGTTTTTT. This codes for CADSSRTGELFF.

Concerning this clone itself: In this CDR3 the conserved last residue, phenylalanine or tryptophan, is missing, so a read error is likely. The DNA is omitted, as the CDR3 cannot be located on it reliably, and the CDR3 follows TCRdb's listing. The rearrangement uses TRBV6-2 or TRBV6-3 and TRBJ1-5; the D call TRBD1 from the table was never checked on the DNA. The CDR3 region is 15 residues in length, termini included. CDR1 and CDR2 (germline): MNHEY, SVGEGT. The CDR3 sequence is CASSYSTPGQGTILM.

Only one count was recorded for this clone. This rearrangement joins TRBV9 to TRBJ1-1; the D gene is possibly TRBD1 (6 bases). V was clipped by 0 bases and J by 1 base, with 10 bases between them. The CDR3 totals 15 residues. Germline assignment: CDR1 SGDLS and CDR2 YYNGEE. CDR3 sequence reads: CASSVVQGSNTEAFF. DNA for the CDR3: TGTGCCAGCAGCGTAGTACAGGGATCGAACACTGAAGCTTTCTTT.

The chain employs TRBV7-9 and TRBJ1-1, with 8 nucleotides matching TRBD1. CDR1 is SEHNR, CDR2 FQNEAQ, per germline (reference sequence). J was trimmed by 2 bases and V by 2 bases; bases with no gene match: 7. CDR3 length equals 16 residues. The CDR3 is CASSLQGTGGNTEAFF. DNA of the CDR3: TGTGCCAGCAGCTTACAAGGCACAGGGGGTAACACTGAAGCTTTCTTT.

The rearrangement joins TRBV2 to TRBJ2-5; D perhaps matches TRBD2 (6 bases). The CDR3 runs 14 residues. Per the germline V gene, CDR1 is SNHLY and CDR2 is FYNNEI. Trimming shortened V by 7 bases and J by 1 base, and 13 bases separated the two germline ends. CDR3 DNA sequence: TGTGCCAGCATTTCGCCGGGAGCCCAAGAGACCCAGTACTTC. This gives the protein CASISPGAQETQYF.